This T cell receptor beta chain originates from a study of T cell responses to AZD1222 COVID-19 vaccine. Study-level background: Doses given second, at about 4 or about 12 weeks, were pooled.

A remark on this clone: Its antigen is currently unknown.

Study observations and caveats: The study reported that nearly half of spike-specific TCRs target unmutated variant regions. Repertoire sampling happened only post peak T cell response.

The repertoire was sequenced with immunoSEQ multiplex PCR; TCRdb's copy has only in-frame clones and lacks some. The sample shows about 160,000 clones, more than 70% of them seen only once. The TCR comes from an adult in good health. The input for sequencing was peripheral blood, taken on day 0 of AZD1222 vaccination.

CDR3 protein: CATPGQGVGELFF. CDR3 in DNA: TGTGCCACCCCTGGGCAAGGGGTCGGGGAGCTGTTTTTT. The rearrangement links TRBV6-5 to TRBJ2-2, with D maybe TRBD1 (5 bases). Germline CDR1 and CDR2: MNHEY and SVGAGI. This CDR3 has 13 residues. V dropped 10 bases and J dropped 7 bases, with 16 bases sitting between them.